Shown below are 19 T cell receptor beta chains from a single sample sequenced in a study of T cell responses to AZD1222 COVID-19 vaccine. Libraries were prepared by immunoSEQ multiplex PCR; TCRdb keeps only in-frame clonotypes and omits some of them. This table has some 130,000 clones, 88% appearing once. The material sequenced was peripheral blood, taken on day 0 of MenACWY control vaccination. These TCRs come from an adult in good health.

This rearrangement joins TRBV5-4 to TRBJ1-2; possibly TRBD1 for D (6 bases). This CDR3 has 14 amino acids. V lost 0 bases and J lost 5, with 11 bases in between. Germline-derived CDR1 and CDR2 are SGHNT and YYREEE (reference sequence). CDR3 in amino acids: CASSLEGQGYGYTF. The CDR3 DNA follows: TGTGCCAGCAGCTTGGAGGGGCAGGGGTATGGCTACACCTTC.

The chain couples TRBV18 to TRBJ1-5; the match to TRBD1 covers 7 bases. Trimming removed 2 bases from V and 2 bases from J; junction bases left unmatched: 3. CDR3 length: 15 amino acids. Germline loops: CDR1 KGHSH, CDR2 LQKENI. Written as DNA, the CDR3 is TGTGCCAGCTCACCAATGGGGACAGGCAATCAGCCCCAGCATTTT. It translates to CASSPMGTGNQPQHF.

V gene TRBV21-1 combines with J gene TRBJ2-7; the table gives TRBD2 as D, unverified against the DNA. TRBV21-1 is a recognized pseudogene. This CDR3 has 15 amino acids. CDR3 sequence: CASRSCYKRENEQYF. In DNA form, the CDR3 reads TGTGCCAGCAGGAGCTGTTACAAGCGGGAGAACGAGCAGTACTTC.

The gene calls are TRBV15 and TRBJ2-2, with a weak D call TRBD2 (6 bases). CDR1 and CDR2 from the germline V gene are LNHNV and YYDKDF (reference sequence). V was shortened by 5 bases and J by 6 bases, with 16 bases between the two germline ends. There are 15 residues in the CDR3. CDR3 sequence (DNA): TGTGCCACCAGCGGCGCCCTTACGGGGGCCGGGGAGCTGTTTTTT. Its translation: CATSGALTGAGELFF.

The rearrangement links TRBV5-4 to TRBJ2-3, with 8 bases that match TRBD2. J was trimmed by 4 bases and V by 4 bases; bases with no gene match: 11. Looked up from germline, CDR1 is SGHNT and CDR2 is YYREEE (reference sequence). CDR3 length: 16 amino acids. CDR3 DNA: TGTGCCAGCAGCCCTACGGGAGGGAGGGGCGCAGATACGCAGTATTTT. Protein sequence: CASSPTGGRGADTQYF.

The gene calls are TRBV11-2 and TRBJ1-1; unclear D gene. V lost 5 bases, J lost 1 base, and 14 bases lay in between. This CDR3 region has 15 residues. Germline assignment: CDR1 SGHAT and CDR2 FQNNGV. The CDR3 spells CASSPGRLRNTEAFF. CDR3 in DNA: TGTGCCAGCAGCCCCGGAAGGCTTCGGAACACTGAAGCTTTCTTT.

The chain carries TRBV28 and TRBJ2-7; D might be TRBD1 (6 bases). Trimming took off 3 bases at V and 2 bases at J, with 14 bases between the two ends. Looked up from germline, CDR1 is MDHEN and CDR2 is SYDVKM. The CDR3 length is 15 residues. CDR3 protein: CASSFPRTVTYEQYF. Written as DNA, the CDR3 is TGTGCCAGCAGTTTCCCCCGGACAGTCACCTACGAGCAGTACTTC.

The chain joins TRBV2 to TRBJ2-2, with D tentatively TRBD2 (5 bases). This CDR3 is built from 18 residues. Germline V gene data show CDR1 as SNHLY and CDR2 as FYNNEI. V dropped 1 base and J dropped 0 bases, with 15 bases sitting between them. The CDR3 loop is CASSEVTAGISNTGELFF. The DNA for the CDR3 is TGTGCCAGCAGTGAAGTAACGGCCGGGATATCGAACACCGGGGAGCTGTTTTTT.

This chain connects TRBV29-1 to TRBJ1-2; 10 positions match TRBD1. CDR1 and CDR2 (germline): SQVTM, ANQGSEA. The CDR3 length is 12 residues. J was trimmed by 6 bases and V by 3 bases; bases with no gene match: 1. CDR3 sequence (DNA): TGCAGCGTTGAGGGACAGGGGAATGGCTACACCTTC. Translating it yields CSVEGQGNGYTF.

This clone was picked up one time. J is TRBJ1-5 and V is TRBV20-1; D remains ambiguous. This CDR3 contains 16 residues. CDR1 and CDR2 from the germline V gene are DFQATT and SNEGSKA (reference sequence). Trimming left V 6 bases short and J 2 bases short, with 20 bases between. CDR3 sequence reads: CSASVSGPLRNQPQHF. The CDR3 DNA reads as TGCAGTGCGAGTGTGTCTGGCCCACTCCGCAATCAGCCCCAGCATTTT.

V is TRBV18 and J is TRBJ2-5; D is undetermined. This CDR3 region has 13 residues. Germline CDR1 KGHSH, CDR2 LQKENI. The V and J ends lost 3 bases and 2 bases respectively, with 7 bases between them. CDR3: CASSPSLQETQYF. As DNA, the CDR3 is TGTGCCAGCTCACCGAGCCTGCAAGAGACCCAGTACTTC. The full variable domain, rest sourced from reference TRBV18 and TRBJ2-5, is NAGVMQNPRHLVRRRGQEARLRCSPMKGHSHVYWYRQLPEEGLKFMVYLQKENIIDESGMPKERFSAEFPKEGPSILRIQQVVRGDSAAYFCASSPSLQETQYFGPGTRLLVL.

CDR3 residues: CASSLGRVPYEQYF. CDR3 DNA: TGTGCCAGCAGCTTAGGGCGGGTCCCCTACGAGCAGTACTTC. V gene TRBV11-1 combines with J gene TRBJ2-7; TRBD2 might be the D (5 bases). Trimming removed 1 base at V and 2 bases at J, with 9 bases between. The CDR3 length is 14 residues. Germline lookup yields CDR1 SGHAT and CDR2 FQDESV (reference sequence).

The rearrangement uses TRBV6-1 and TRBJ2-7; D gene unclear. V was clipped by 0 bases and J by 3 bases, with 9 bases between them. This CDR3 is built from 14 residues. The germline V gene encodes CDR1 MNHNS and CDR2 SASEGT. CDR3 loop: CASSEALDLYEQYF. Written as DNA, the CDR3 is TGTGCCAGCAGTGAAGCTTTGGACCTCTACGAGCAGTACTTC.

The chain combines TRBV6-5 with TRBJ2-7; D is perhaps TRBD1 (5 bases). The CDR3 totals 14 residues. From germline, CDR1 is MNHEY and CDR2 SVGAGI. V was cut by 5 bases and J by 3 bases, with 14 bases left in between. The CDR3 DNA reads TGTGCCAGCAGTAAGTCTACAGGCAACTACGAGCAGTACTTC. Its translation is CASSKSTGNYEQYF.

This chain uses TRBV11-2 with TRBJ2-1; 8 positions match TRBD1. The germline CDR1 and CDR2 sequences are SGHAT and FQNNGV. After removal of 4 bases from V and 5 bases from J, the junction contained 16 bases not matched to a gene. The CDR3 runs to 18 residues. This CDR3 is CASSSRLSGTGGNNEQFF. The CDR3 DNA is TGTGCCAGCAGCTCCAGATTATCAGGGACAGGTGGGAACAATGAGCAGTTCTTC.

The chain uses TRBV5-1 and TRBJ2-3, with 11 bases that match TRBD2. CDR1 is SGHRS and CDR2 is YFSETQ in the germline V gene. J was trimmed by 7 bases and V by 1 base; bases with no gene match: 5. The CDR3 is 15 amino acids. DNA for the CDR3: TGCGCCAGCAGCTTGACTAGCGGGAGCTTAAATACGCAGTATTTT. Its translation: CASSLTSGSLNTQYF. The full variable domain, in which reference TRBV5-1 and TRBJ2-3 provide the parts outside the CDR3, is KAGVTQTPRYLIKTRGQQVTLSCSPISGHRSVSWYQQTPGQGLQFLFEYFSETQRNKGNFPGRFSGRQFSNSRSEMNVSTLELGDSALYLCASSLTSGSLNTQYFGPGTRLTVL.

This clone was seen only a few times. The V call is TRBV24-1, the J call TRBJ1-4; a possible D gene is TRBD1 (5 bases). This CDR3 comprises 16 residues. The germline gives CDR1 KGHDR, CDR2 SFDVKD. The ends were cut back, 5 bases at V and 0 bases at J, with 12 bases in the middle. CDR3 region: CATSAGTVSTNEKLFF. The CDR3 region has the DNA TGTGCCACCAGTGCCGGGACGGTGTCAACTAATGAAAAACTGTTTTTT.

The rearrangement uses TRBV5-5 and TRBJ1-1; D call uncertain. Looked up from germline, CDR1 is SGHKS and CDR2 is YYEKEE (reference sequence). The CDR3 is 14 residues long. V was shortened by 3 bases and J by 5 bases, with 14 bases between the two germline ends. Here the CDR3 reads CASSSARGYTEAFF. The CDR3, as DNA: TGTGCCAGCAGCTCCGCTCGGGGTTATACTGAAGCTTTCTTT.

The CDR3 DNA is TGTGCCAGTAGTACCCAAAGGACAGGGTCGACGCCCCAGCATTTT. It codes for CASSTQRTGSTPQHF. The chain is built from TRBV19 and TRBJ1-5, with 8 nucleotides matching TRBD1. The J segment lost 9 bases and the V segment lost 4 bases, leaving 11 bases of the junction unmatched. CDR3 size: 15 residues. The germline V gene has CDR1 LNHDA and CDR2 SQIVND (reference sequence). Looking up the rest from reference TRBV19 and TRBJ1-5 gives the full variable domain: DGGITQSPKYLFRKEGQNVTLSCEQNLNHDAMYWYRQDPGQGLRLIYYSQIVNDFQKGDIAEGYSVSREKKESFPLTVTSAQKNPTAFYLCASSTQRTGSTPQHFGDGTRLSIL.